A single TCR beta chain is shown here with its context. This sample was included in a study of blood T cell repertoires in COVID-19. In the study overall: T cells, B-cell-depleted T cells, or PBMCs provided the cDNA or gDNA that served as material.

Source study methods: Quantification of nucleated cells was approximated via reference gene primer amplification. Clones were read by immunoSEQ multiplex PCR, and TCRdb kept only the in-frame ones, dropping some. V and J calls and clone size are given by that table; D and trimming were obtained from the DNA. Counted here are about 260,000 clones, 85% occurring once; the ten biggest clones make up roughly 15%. The CDR3 contains 14 residues. V was clipped by 6 bases and J by 2 bases, with 14 bases between them. Germline CDR1 and CDR2: ENHRY and SYGVKD. The TCR was taken from a human donor in a cohort sampled during active COVID-19. This chain joins TRBV10-3 and TRBJ2-7; D is perhaps TRBD1 (6 bases). The sample consisted of peripheral blood. This CDR3 is CAIRVTGQTYEQYF. The CDR3 coding sequence is TGTGCCATCAGGGTGACAGGACAAACCTACGAGCAGTACTTC.